Listed below are T cell receptor beta chains from one sample, sequenced in a study of blood T cell repertoires in COVID-19. This table comes from immunoSEQ multiplex PCR, and its TCRdb copy is limited to in-frame clones, with some not included. The data hold under 200,000 clones, with about 87% observed a single time. Sequencing was done on a sample of peripheral blood. Receptor source: a man between 18 and 29 years old with active or convalescent COVID-19. Both conserved end residues are part of each CDR3. Fields, in order: CDR3 protein, CDR3 length, V gene.

cdr3_aa: CASSLTSTDTQYF
cdr3_length: 13
v_call: TRBV9

cdr3_aa: CASSIGLAGVYEQFF
cdr3_length: 15
v_call: TRBV19

cdr3_aa: CATSDPLNTEAFF
cdr3_length: 13
v_call: TRBV24-1

cdr3_aa: CAVRTNNEQFF
cdr3_length: 11
v_call: TRBV30

cdr3_aa: CASSDRVIYTEAFF
cdr3_length: 14
v_call: TRBV19

cdr3_aa: CASSLGRLNTEAFF
cdr3_length: 14
v_call: TRBV11-3

cdr3_aa: CASSELRGNTGELFF
cdr3_length: 15
v_call: TRBV10-1

cdr3_aa: CASSSSEPGRGLGETQYF
cdr3_length: 18
v_call: TRBV5-6

cdr3_aa: CASSLGLLPSSYNSPLHF
cdr3_length: 18
v_call: TRBV7-9

cdr3_aa: CASSLGTGNYGYTF
cdr3_length: 14
v_call: TRBV11-2

cdr3_aa: CASRQGALEKLFF
cdr3_length: 13
v_call: TRBV13

cdr3_aa: CATSDSSRAEAFF
cdr3_length: 13
v_call: TRBV24-1

cdr3_aa: CASSSTGTGHYGYTF
cdr3_length: 15
v_call: TRBV6-5

cdr3_aa: CASSFHGKARETQYF
cdr3_length: 15
v_call: TRBV11-3

cdr3_aa: CASSLIASTEQFF
cdr3_length: 13
v_call: TRBV7-9

cdr3_aa: CASSQSGQGLPNYGYTF
cdr3_length: 17
v_call: TRBV4-1

cdr3_aa: CASSPRANYGYTF
cdr3_length: 13
v_call: TRBV10-1

cdr3_aa: CASSTAYLAGIYNEQFF
cdr3_length: 17
v_call: TRBV19

cdr3_aa: CASSRDRGNEKLFF
cdr3_length: 14
v_call: TRBV7-2

cdr3_aa: CASSRPRATEAFF
cdr3_length: 13
v_call: TRBV3-1/TRBV3-2

cdr3_aa: CASSFSTEYNEQFF
cdr3_length: 14
v_call: TRBV18

cdr3_aa: CASKGSGQPQHF
cdr3_length: 12
v_call: TRBV11-3

cdr3_aa: CASSYLGQPSVAFF
cdr3_length: 14
v_call: TRBV6-5

cdr3_aa: CASSLRLGTGELFF
cdr3_length: 14
v_call: TRBV11-3

cdr3_aa: CASATGTVEVINYGYTF
cdr3_length: 17
v_call: TRBV19

cdr3_aa: CASSLKDRAGDTQYF
cdr3_length: 15
v_call: TRBV7-3

cdr3_aa: CASRMTGQNQPQHF
cdr3_length: 14
v_call: TRBV6-5

cdr3_aa: CASSPGTVGYGYTF
cdr3_length: 14
v_call: TRBV18

cdr3_aa: CASSEEASGGTDTQYF
cdr3_length: 16
v_call: TRBV2

cdr3_aa: CASSHYPLAYEQYF
cdr3_length: 14
v_call: TRBV4-3

cdr3_aa: CASSLTRSSYNEQFF
cdr3_length: 15
v_call: TRBV27

cdr3_aa: CASSDQDRDGNTIYF
cdr3_length: 15
v_call: TRBV6-6

cdr3_aa: CASSFTPGQGDRETQYF
cdr3_length: 17
v_call: TRBV2

cdr3_aa: CASSQVRDTLPEQYF
cdr3_length: 15
v_call: TRBV3-1/TRBV3-2

cdr3_aa: CASTRTSGYNEQFF
cdr3_length: 14
v_call: TRBV6-5

cdr3_aa: CASSSTGPGKLFF
cdr3_length: 13
v_call: TRBV5-1

cdr3_aa: CASSTGIDEQFF
cdr3_length: 12
v_call: TRBV10-1

cdr3_aa: CASSYSGGSGNTIYF
cdr3_length: 15
v_call: TRBV6-5

cdr3_aa: CASSPDRNEKLFF
cdr3_length: 13
v_call: TRBV6-5

cdr3_aa: CASRRFGITDTQYF
cdr3_length: 14
v_call: TRBV6-5

cdr3_aa: CAISRQGNQPQHF
cdr3_length: 13
v_call: TRBV10-3

cdr3_aa: CASSSTQGLPLQYF
cdr3_length: 14
v_call: TRBV6-5

cdr3_aa: CASSYVVSEGYTF
cdr3_length: 13
v_call: TRBV6-2/TRBV6-3

cdr3_aa: CASSKGVGRAPRNEQFF
cdr3_length: 17
v_call: TRBV21-1

cdr3_aa: CASSSGQMSANYGYTF
cdr3_length: 16
v_call: TRBV28